This T cell receptor (beta chain) comes out of a study of blood T cells in healthy people across ages. Study conclusions and caveats: Since the PBMCs were unsorted, naive and antigen-experienced cells could not be conclusively compared.

A note on this clonotype: Its antigen remains unidentified.

CDR3 size: 14 residues. Per germline, CDR1 SGHTA and CDR2 FQGNSA. Deletions cut 3 bases from V and 1 base from J, with 9 bases between. Then a second PCR, running about 6 to 12 cycles, was carried out with a sample-barcoded 5' primer and a J-beta primer mix. TCRdb called the 5' RACE reads again in MiXCR, with one record for every CDR3 protein. The sample holds under 2,000,000 distinct CDR3 sequences, around 50% seen once. The chain recombines TRBV7-2 with TRBJ2-5; D is undetermined. The TCR was taken from a woman aged 40 to 55 in good health. Sequencing input: blood. Written as DNA, the CDR3 is TGTGCCAGCAGCTTTTTAGGAATCCAAGAGACCCAGTACTTC. Residues: CASSFLGIQETQYF.